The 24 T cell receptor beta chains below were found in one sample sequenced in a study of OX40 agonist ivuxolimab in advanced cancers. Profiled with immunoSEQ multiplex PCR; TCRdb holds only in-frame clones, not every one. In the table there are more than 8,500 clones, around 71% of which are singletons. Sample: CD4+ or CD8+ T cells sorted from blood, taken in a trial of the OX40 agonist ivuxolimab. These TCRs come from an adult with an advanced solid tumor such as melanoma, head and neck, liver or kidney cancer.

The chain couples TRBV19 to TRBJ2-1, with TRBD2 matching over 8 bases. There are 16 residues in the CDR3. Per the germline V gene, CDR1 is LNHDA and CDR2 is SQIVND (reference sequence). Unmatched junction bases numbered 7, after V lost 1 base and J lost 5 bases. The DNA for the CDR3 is TGTGCCAGTAGTATAGCCAGCGGGAGTGCCCACAATGAGCAGTTCTTC. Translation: CASSIASGSAHNEQFF.

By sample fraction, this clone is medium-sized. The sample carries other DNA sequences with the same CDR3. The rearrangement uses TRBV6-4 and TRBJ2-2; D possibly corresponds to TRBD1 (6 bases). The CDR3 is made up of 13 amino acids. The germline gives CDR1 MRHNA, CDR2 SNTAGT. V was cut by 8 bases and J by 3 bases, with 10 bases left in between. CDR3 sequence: CASSAGDTGELFF. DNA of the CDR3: TGTGCCAGCTCAGCAGGGGACACCGGGGAGCTGTTTTTT.

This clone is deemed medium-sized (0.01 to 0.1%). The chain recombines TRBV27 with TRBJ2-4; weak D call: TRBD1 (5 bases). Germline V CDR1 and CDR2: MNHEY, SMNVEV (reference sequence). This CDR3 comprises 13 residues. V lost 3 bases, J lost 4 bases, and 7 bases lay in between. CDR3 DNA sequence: TGTGCCAGCAGTTTGACAGTGAAAAACATTCAGTACTTC. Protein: CASSLTVKNIQYF.

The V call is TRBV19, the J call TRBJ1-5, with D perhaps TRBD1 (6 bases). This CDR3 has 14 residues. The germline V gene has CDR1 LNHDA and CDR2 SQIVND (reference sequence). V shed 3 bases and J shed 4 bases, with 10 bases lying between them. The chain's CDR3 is CASSISRGNQPQHF. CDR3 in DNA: TGTGCCAGTAGTATTTCTAGGGGGAATCAGCCCCAGCATTTT.

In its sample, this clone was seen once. The CDR3 protein is CASSERDRGLNTEAFF. Here the CDR3 DNA reads TGTGCCAGCAGCGAACGGGACAGGGGACTGAACACTGAAGCTTTCTTT. This chain joins TRBV2 and TRBJ1-1; 10 bases are a match to TRBD1. Germline CDR1 and CDR2: SNHLY and FYNNEI. The CDR3 has 16 amino acids. The ends lost 6 bases at V and 0 bases at J; junction bases unmatched: 7.

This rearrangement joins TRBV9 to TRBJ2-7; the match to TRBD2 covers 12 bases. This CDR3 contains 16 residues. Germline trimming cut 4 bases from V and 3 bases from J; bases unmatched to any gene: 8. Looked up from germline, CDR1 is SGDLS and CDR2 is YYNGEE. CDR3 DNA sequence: TGTGCCAGCAGCCCCCCAGGACTAGCGGGACACTACGAGCAGTACTTC. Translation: CASSPPGLAGHYEQYF.

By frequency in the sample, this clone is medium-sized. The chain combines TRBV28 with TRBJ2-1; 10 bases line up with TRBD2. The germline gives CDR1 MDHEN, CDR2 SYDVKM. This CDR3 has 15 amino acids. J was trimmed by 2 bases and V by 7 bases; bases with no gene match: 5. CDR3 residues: CASIQREGPYNEQFF. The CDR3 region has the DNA TGTGCCAGCATTCAGCGGGAGGGCCCCTACAATGAGCAGTTCTTC.

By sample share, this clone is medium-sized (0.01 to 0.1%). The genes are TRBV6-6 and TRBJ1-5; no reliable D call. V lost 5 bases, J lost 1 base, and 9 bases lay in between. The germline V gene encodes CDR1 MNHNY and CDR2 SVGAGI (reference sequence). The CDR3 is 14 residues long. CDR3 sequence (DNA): TGTGCCAGCAGTAGGACGGGGAGCAATCAGCCCCAGCATTTT. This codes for CASSRTGSNQPQHF.

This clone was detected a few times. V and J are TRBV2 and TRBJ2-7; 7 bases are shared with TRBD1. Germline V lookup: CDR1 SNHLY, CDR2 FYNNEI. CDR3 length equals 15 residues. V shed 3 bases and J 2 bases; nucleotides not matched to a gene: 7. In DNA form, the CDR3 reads TGTGCCAGCAGTGACGGCCCACAGGGGCCCTACGAGCAGTACTTC. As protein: CASSDGPQGPYEQYF.

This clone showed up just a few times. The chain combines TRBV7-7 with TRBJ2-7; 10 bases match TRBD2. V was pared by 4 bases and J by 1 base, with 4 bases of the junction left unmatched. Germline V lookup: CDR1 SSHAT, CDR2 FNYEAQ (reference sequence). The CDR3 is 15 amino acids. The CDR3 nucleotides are TGTGCCAGCAGCTACCTAGCGGGAGCGTCCTACGAGCAGTACTTC. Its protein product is CASSYLAGASYEQYF.

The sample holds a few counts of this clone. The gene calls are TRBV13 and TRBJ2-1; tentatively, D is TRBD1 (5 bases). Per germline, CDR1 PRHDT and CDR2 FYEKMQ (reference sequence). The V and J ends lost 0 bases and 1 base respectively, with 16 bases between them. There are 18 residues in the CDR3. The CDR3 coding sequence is TGTGCCAGCAGCTTAGGGCAGGGTATCGGCTTGTCCTACAATGAGCAGTTCTTC. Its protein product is CASSLGQGIGLSYNEQFF. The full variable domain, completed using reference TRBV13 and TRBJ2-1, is AAGVIQSPRHLIKEKRETATLKCYPIPRHDTVYWYQQGPGQDPQFLISFYEKMQSDKGSIPDRFSAQQFSDYHSELNMSSLELGDSALYFCASSLGQGIGLSYNEQFFGPGTRLTVL.

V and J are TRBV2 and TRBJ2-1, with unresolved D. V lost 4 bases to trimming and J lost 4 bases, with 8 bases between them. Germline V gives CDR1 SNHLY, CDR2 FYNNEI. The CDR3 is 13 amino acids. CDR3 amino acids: CASSGWSYNEQFF. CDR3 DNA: TGTGCCAGCAGTGGTTGGAGTTACAATGAGCAGTTCTTC.

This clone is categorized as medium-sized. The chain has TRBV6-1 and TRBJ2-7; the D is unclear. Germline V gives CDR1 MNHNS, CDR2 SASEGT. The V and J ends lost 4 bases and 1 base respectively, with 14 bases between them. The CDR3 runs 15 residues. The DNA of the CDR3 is TGTGCCAGCAGTGGGGGTACAGACGGTTCCTACGAGCAGTACTTC. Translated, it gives CASSGGTDGSYEQYF.

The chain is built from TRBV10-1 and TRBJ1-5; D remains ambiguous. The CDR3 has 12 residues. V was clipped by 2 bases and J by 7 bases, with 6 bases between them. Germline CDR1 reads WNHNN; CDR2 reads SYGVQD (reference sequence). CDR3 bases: TGCGCCAGCAGTGAGAGCAGCCAGCCCCAGCATTTT. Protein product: CASSESSQPQHF.

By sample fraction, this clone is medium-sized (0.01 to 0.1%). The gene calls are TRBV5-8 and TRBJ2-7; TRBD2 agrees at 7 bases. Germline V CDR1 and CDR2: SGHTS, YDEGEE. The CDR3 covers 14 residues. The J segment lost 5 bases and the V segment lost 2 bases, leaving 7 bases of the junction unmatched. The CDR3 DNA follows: TGTGCCAGCAGCTTCGGGCAAGCGGGGAACGAGCAGTACTTC. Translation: CASSFGQAGNEQYF.

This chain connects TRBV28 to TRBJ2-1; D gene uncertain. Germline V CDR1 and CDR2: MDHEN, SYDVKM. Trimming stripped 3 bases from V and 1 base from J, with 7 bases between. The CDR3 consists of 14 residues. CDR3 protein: CASSFLASYNEQFF. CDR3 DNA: TGTGCCAGCAGTTTCCTTGCATCCTACAATGAGCAGTTCTTC. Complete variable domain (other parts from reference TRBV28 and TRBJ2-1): DVKVTQSSRYLVKRTGEKVFLECVQDMDHENMFWYRQDPGLGLRLIYFSYDVKMKEKGDIPEGYSVSREKKERFSLILESASTNQTSMYLCASSFLASYNEQFFGPGTRLTVL.

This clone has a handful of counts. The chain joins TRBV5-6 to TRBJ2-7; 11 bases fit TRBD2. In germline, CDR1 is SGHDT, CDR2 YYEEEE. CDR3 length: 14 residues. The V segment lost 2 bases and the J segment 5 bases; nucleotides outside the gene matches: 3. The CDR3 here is CASSLLLAGDEQYF. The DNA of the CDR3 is TGTGCCAGCAGCTTATTACTAGCGGGAGACGAGCAGTACTTC.

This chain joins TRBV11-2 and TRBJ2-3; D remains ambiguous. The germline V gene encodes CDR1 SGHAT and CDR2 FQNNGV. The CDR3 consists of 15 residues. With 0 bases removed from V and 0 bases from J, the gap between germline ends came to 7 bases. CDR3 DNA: TGTGCCAGCAGCTTAGATTGGGCTAGCACAGATACGCAGTATTTT. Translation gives CASSLDWASTDTQYF.

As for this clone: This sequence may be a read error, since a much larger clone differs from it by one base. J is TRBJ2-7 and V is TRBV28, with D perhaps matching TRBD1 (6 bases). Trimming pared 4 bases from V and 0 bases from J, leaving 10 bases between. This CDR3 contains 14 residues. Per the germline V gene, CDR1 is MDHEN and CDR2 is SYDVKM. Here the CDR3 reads CASSSSDSSYEQYF. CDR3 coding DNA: TGTGCCAGCAGTTCCTCGGACAGCTCCTACGAGCAGTACTTC.

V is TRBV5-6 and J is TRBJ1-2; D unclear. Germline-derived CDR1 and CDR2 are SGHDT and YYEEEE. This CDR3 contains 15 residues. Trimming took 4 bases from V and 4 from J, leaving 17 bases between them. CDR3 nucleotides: TGTGCCAGCAGCCATGAAGGAAGCATAGTCTATGGCTACACCTTC. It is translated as CASSHEGSIVYGYTF.

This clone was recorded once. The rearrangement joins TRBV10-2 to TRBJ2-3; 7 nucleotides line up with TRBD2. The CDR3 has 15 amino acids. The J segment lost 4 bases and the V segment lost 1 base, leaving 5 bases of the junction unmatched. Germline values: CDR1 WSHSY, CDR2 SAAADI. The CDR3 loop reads CASSELAGAADTQYF. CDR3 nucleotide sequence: TGCGCCAGCAGTGAGTTAGCGGGTGCCGCAGATACGCAGTATTTT.

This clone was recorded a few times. The CDR3 here is CATSRDLGLSYNEQFF. The CDR3 DNA follows: TGTGCCACCAGCAGAGATTTAGGACTAAGCTACAATGAGCAGTTCTTC. This sequence joins TRBV15 and TRBJ2-1, with a weak D call TRBD2 (6 bases). V lost 0 bases, J lost 3 bases, and 12 bases lay in between. The CDR3 contains 16 residues. Per germline, CDR1 LNHNV and CDR2 YYDKDF (reference sequence).

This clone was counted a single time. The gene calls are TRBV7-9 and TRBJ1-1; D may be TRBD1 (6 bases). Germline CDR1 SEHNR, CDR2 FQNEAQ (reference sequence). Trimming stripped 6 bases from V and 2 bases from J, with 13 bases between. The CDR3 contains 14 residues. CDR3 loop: CASSPGTINTEAFF. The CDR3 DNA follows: TGTGCCAGCAGTCCCGGGACAATAAACACTGAAGCTTTCTTT.

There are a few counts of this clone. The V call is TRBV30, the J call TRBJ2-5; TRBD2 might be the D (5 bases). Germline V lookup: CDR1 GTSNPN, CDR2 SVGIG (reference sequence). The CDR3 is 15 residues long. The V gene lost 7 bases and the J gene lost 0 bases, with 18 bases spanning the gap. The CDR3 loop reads CALTVGVDHQETQYF. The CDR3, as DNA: TGTGCCTTGACCGTCGGGGTAGACCACCAAGAGACCCAGTACTTC.